This T cell receptor beta chain was captured in a study of CD8 T cells in Susac syndrome. RNA totalling roughly 0.5 to 1 ug underwent reverse transcription with random hexamers. The immunoSEQ assay covered 54 Vbeta and 13 Jbeta segments for CDR3. MiXCR, run by TCRdb on the immunoSEQ multiplex PCR reads, gives a single entry per CDR3 protein. The sample lists roughly 140,000 distinct CDR3 sequences, approximately 95% occurring once. The CDR3 has 11 amino acids. V was pared by 5 bases and J by 8 bases, with 6 bases between. In germline, CDR1 is SGHAT, CDR2 FQNNGV. TCR beta was sequenced from blood CD8+ and CD4+ T cells. Controls were healthy donors chosen to match patients in age and sex. Bulk CD8+ and CD4+ cells came from magnetic negative isolation; CD8+ TEMRA by FACS.

This chain connects TRBV11-2 to TRBJ2-2; no reliable D call. This TCR was recovered from a human donor in good health. Input material: CD8+ T cells from PBMCs. The CDR3 bases are TGTGCCAGCAGCCAGCCTGGGGAGCTGTTTTTT. The encoded protein is CASSQPGELFF.